This is a list of T cell receptor beta chains from one sample in a study of blood T cell repertoires in COVID-19. Sequencing used immunoSEQ multiplex PCR; TCRdb keeps in-frame clones, though not all of them. This sample yields roughly 200,000 clones, of which more than 85% are seen a single time; roughly a tenth belongs to the top ten. The material sequenced was peripheral blood. The receptors shown here come from a woman between 45 and 60 years old with COVID-19, enrolled during active disease. Both conserved end residues are part of each CDR3. A D gene is named only where the DNA matches it firmly. A clone size is listed for some rows: how often the clone was seen (once, few, many), or a class if it is expanded.

D gene	V gene	clone size	J gene	CDR3 DNA	CDR3 protein
NA	TRBV7-6	NA	TRBJ2-1	TGTGCCAGCAGCTCGACTCCCAGACCTCGCAATGAGCAGTTCTTC	CASSSTPRPRNEQFF
NA	TRBV4-1	NA	TRBJ2-3	TGCGCCAGCATCATTAAGGGGGGGTCTCAGGGAGATACGCAGTATTTT	CASIIKGGSQGDTQYF
NA	TRBV5-5	NA	TRBJ2-1	TGTGCCAGCAGCGTCGCGTTAGAGCAGTTCTTC	CASSVALEQFF
NA	TRBV6-2/TRBV6-3	NA	TRBJ2-4	TGTGCCAGCAGTTACCAGTGGTCCAAAAACATTCAGTACTTC	CASSYQWSKNIQYF
TRBD1	TRBV5-6	NA	TRBJ2-7	TGTGCCAGCAGCTTGGCGGGACAGGTGAGCTCCTACGAGCAGTACTTC	CASSLAGQVSSYEQYF
TRBD1	TRBV4-1	NA	TRBJ1-1	TGCGCCAGCAGCCAATTCGACAGGGGAGACACTGAAGCTTTCTTT	CASSQFDRGDTEAFF
NA	TRBV7-2	NA	TRBJ1-5	TGTGCCAGCAGCTCCCAGACAGGATTCAATCAGCCCCAGCATTTT	CASSSQTGFNQPQHF
TRBD2	TRBV9	NA	TRBJ2-7	TGTGCCAGCAGCCCAAACCCGGGACTAGCGCAATACTTC	CASSPNPGLAQYF
TRBD2	TRBV7-2	NA	TRBJ2-1	TGTGCCAGCAGCCCCGGGGGTAGCGGGAGCCAGAGAGAGCAGTTCTTC	CASSPGGSGSQREQFF
NA	TRBV12-2	NA	TRBJ1-3	TGTGCAAGTCGCTTAGAAGGGGGGGCCTCGACCCCCTCTGGAAACACCATATATTTT	CASRLEGGASTPSGNTIYF
NA	TRBV5-1	NA	TRBJ2-7	TGCGCCAGCAGCTTGGCAGGCCAGGGCAGTTTGGGCGAGCAGTACTTC	CASSLAGQGSLGEQYF
NA	TRBV24-1	NA	TRBJ2-1	TGTGCCACCAGGGGAGACCGGGCCGCCCTTAATGAGCAGTTCTTC	CATRGDRAALNEQFF
NA	TRBV14	NA	TRBJ2-7	TGTGCCAGCAGCCCCTCTGTAAACTACGAGCAGTACTTC	CASSPSVNYEQYF
TRBD1	TRBV30	NA	TRBJ1-5	TGTGCCTGGAGTTTAGGGACAGGTGGAAATCAGCCCCAGCATTTT	CAWSLGTGGNQPQHF
NA	TRBV30	few	TRBJ1-2	TGTGCCTGTCACAGCGGAAACTATGGCTACACCTTC	CACHSGNYGYTF
TRBD2	TRBV13	NA	TRBJ2-1	TGTGCCAGCAGCTTGCCCATAGCGGGGGGGTACAATGAGCAGTTCTTC	CASSLPIAGGYNEQFF
TRBD2	TRBV7-8	NA	TRBJ2-3	TGTGCCAGCAGGCCGAAGCGGGGGCCCAGCACAGATACGCAGTATTTT	CASRPKRGPSTDTQYF
NA	TRBV3-1/TRBV3-2	NA	TRBJ1-2	TGTGCCAGCAGCCCTGGGGGGGACTACACCTTC	CASSPGGDYTF
TRBD1	TRBV7-3	NA	TRBJ2-3	TGTGCCAGCAGCACAGGGGCCGCCCGGGATACGCAGTATTTT	CASSTGAARDTQYF
NA	TRBV5-1	NA	TRBJ2-7	TGCGCCAGCAGCTTGGCCTCTTCGTCCTACGAGCAGTACTTC	CASSLASSSYEQYF
TRBD2	TRBV6-5	NA	TRBJ2-2	TGTGCCAGTGGGACTAGCGGGGGGGCAGGCGGGGAGCTGTTTTTT	CASGTSGGAGGELFF
NA	TRBV5-1	NA	TRBJ2-1	TGCGCCAGCAGCCTGGAGGGGCTCTTGCAGAGCTCCTACAATGAGCAGTTCTTC	CASSLEGLLQSSYNEQFF
NA	TRBV7-2	NA	TRBJ1-1	TGTGCCAGCAGCTTAGTTCGATCTTCAGGGGCAGGCACTGAAGCTTTCTTT	CASSLVRSSGAGTEAFF
TRBD1	TRBV7-9	few	TRBJ2-7	TGTGCCAGCAGCCCCGGACAGGGGAAAACCGAGCAGTACTTC	CASSPGQGKTEQYF
TRBD2	TRBV14	few	TRBJ2-7	TGTGCCAGCAGCCAATCTCCCTTTAGCGGGCCACCCTACGAGCAGTACTTC	CASSQSPFSGPPYEQYF
TRBD1	TRBV9	NA	TRBJ2-7	TGTGCCAGCAGCAACGAGGGGGCGCGGTACGAGCAGTACTTC	CASSNEGARYEQYF
TRBD2	TRBV10-2	NA	TRBJ2-3	TGCGCCAGCAGCCCGCAGTTATCGACTAGCGGGGATACGCAGTATTTT	CASSPQLSTSGDTQYF
NA	TRBV6-5	NA	TRBJ1-5	TGTGCCAGCAGTTACCGGGGGTCCAATCAGCCCCAGCATTTT	CASSYRGSNQPQHF
NA	TRBV9	NA	TRBJ2-2	TGTGCCAGCAGCGATCGGTTCTCGAACACCGGGGAGCTGTTTTTT	CASSDRFSNTGELFF
NA	TRBV11-2	NA	TRBJ1-3	TGTGCCAGCAGCAGGCGGTCCCTATACTCTGGAAACACCATATATTTT	CASSRRSLYSGNTIYF
TRBD1	TRBV5-1	NA	TRBJ2-7	TGCGCCAGCAGCGTATTGACAGGGGGAGAATACGAGCAGTACTTC	CASSVLTGGEYEQYF
NA	TRBV10-1	NA	TRBJ2-7	TGCGCCAGCATACCCAGGGGATACTACGAGCAGTACTTC	CASIPRGYYEQYF
TRBD2	TRBV5-1	NA	TRBJ2-7	TGCGCCAGCAGCAACCCGACTAGCGGATTACCCTACGAGCAGTACTTC	CASSNPTSGLPYEQYF
TRBD2	TRBV5-1	NA	TRBJ2-1	TGCGCCAGCAGCTTGGGCGGGACTACATACAATGAGCAGTTCTTC	CASSLGGTTYNEQFF
TRBD1	TRBV11-2	few	TRBJ2-4	TGTGCCAGCAGCTTAGATTCGGACAGGGGGCGAGCCAAAAACATTCAGTACTTC	CASSLDSDRGRAKNIQYF
NA	TRBV7-9	NA	TRBJ2-7	TGTGCCAGCAGCTTAGGGCCGCAGCGGGCCGAGCAGTACTTC	CASSLGPQRAEQYF
TRBD2	TRBV7-9	few	TRBJ2-7	TGTGCCAGCAGCCCCGGACTAGCGGGAGAACACGAGCAGTACTTC	CASSPGLAGEHEQYF
NA	TRBV5-1	NA	TRBJ1-1	TGCGCCAGCAGAACAGGGTTGAATGAAGCTTTCTTT	CASRTGLNEAFF
NA	TRBV6-5	NA	TRBJ2-3	TGTGCCAGCAGTCCCTTGAGCAGGTCGAGAGATACGCAGTATTTT	CASSPLSRSRDTQYF
NA	TRBV27	NA	TRBJ1-6	TGTGCCAGCAGTTTAGGGGGGTTAAATAATTCACCCCTCCACTTT	CASSLGGLNNSPLHF
NA	TRBV13	NA	TRBJ2-7	TGTGCCAGCAGCATGACAGGTGGCGAGCAGTACTTC	CASSMTGGEQYF
TRBD2	TRBV6-1	NA	TRBJ2-1	TGTGCCAGCAGTGCGCTACCGGGACTAGCGGGGGTATACAATGAGCAGTTCTTC	CASSALPGLAGVYNEQFF
NA	TRBV7-8	NA	TRBJ2-3	TGTGCCAGCAGCTTAGCGCTGAGTACGGGGGGCAACGGAGATACGCAGTATTTT	CASSLALSTGGNGDTQYF
NA	TRBV27	NA	TRBJ1-1	TGTGCCAGCAGGGGGCGCGGTGAAGCTTTCTTT	CASRGRGEAFF
NA	TRBV19	NA	TRBJ2-1	TGTGCCAGTAATCCCCACAGGGAGTACGGTGAGCAGTTCTTC	CASNPHREYGEQFF
TRBD1	TRBV6-6	few	TRBJ1-5	TGTGCCAGCAGTCAGAGGTCCCCGGGACAGGGAATGAATCAGCCCCAGCATTTT	CASSQRSPGQGMNQPQHF
TRBD2	TRBV19	NA	TRBJ2-2	TGTGCCAGTAGCCGAGAGGCTAGCGGGATCACCGGGGAGCTGTTTTTT	CASSREASGITGELFF
NA	TRBV7-9	few	TRBJ2-7	TGTGCCAGCAGCTTAGGGACAGTTTCCTACGAGCAGTACTTC	CASSLGTVSYEQYF
NA	TRBV3-1/TRBV3-2	many	TRBJ1-1	TGTGCCAGCAGCCAAGAAAGTGGAGGGGCCTGGTCTTTCTTT	CASSQESGGAWSFF
NA	TRBV6-5	NA	TRBJ2-4	TGTGCCAGCAGTCAGGGTCTGGCCAAAAACATTCAGTACTTC	CASSQGLAKNIQYF
NA	TRBV15	NA	TRBJ1-1	TGTGCCACCAGCAGAGATGGGGGCCCCGCACGGGCGAACACTGAAGCTTTCTTT	CATSRDGGPARANTEAFF
TRBD1	TRBV27	once	TRBJ1-1	TGTGCCAGCCAAGGGGGCGCGAGAGGAAGCACTGAAGCTTTCTTT	CASQGGARGSTEAFF
TRBD1	TRBV28	NA	TRBJ1-2	TGTGCCAGCAGCCCAGGGGGCGACGGCTACACCTTC	CASSPGGDGYTF